The 2 T cell receptor beta chains below come from one sample, sequenced in a study of tumor and adjacent non-tumor tissue in lung cancer. The template was RNA from unsorted bulk tissue. The normal lung tissue was taken more than 3 cm from the tumor edge. TCRbeta libraries were built with three rounds of nested PCR, modified from ARM-PCR. TCRdb itself ran the multiplex PCR reads through MiXCR, one entry per CDR3 protein. This table holds 90,000 to 100,000 distinct CDR3 sequences, 75% to 85% found once. Sequenced material: distant non-tumor lung tissue. These receptors originate from a man aged 60 to 69 with small cell lung cancer.

The chain combines TRBV11-2 with TRBJ2-7, with TRBD2 matching 8 bases. CDR1 SGHAT and CDR2 FQNNGV come from the germline V gene. The CDR3 extends over 14 amino acids. CDR3 DNA: TGTGCCAGCAGCATGGGACTAGGAGGTTACGAGCAGTGCGTC. Its protein is CASSMGLGGYEQCV.

The rearrangement joins TRBV29-1 to TRBJ2-1, with 7 bases fitting TRBD1. The V and J ends lost 7 bases and 16 bases, in that order; junction bases with no gene match: 25. CDR1 is SQVTM, CDR2 ANQGSEA, per germline. There are 15 residues in the CDR3. CDR3 sequence (DNA): TGCAGCGCCTCCGGGACAGCGAGCTCCTACAATGCGCAATTCTTC. It translates to CSASGTASSYNAQFF.